The 5 T cell receptor beta chains given below trace back to one sample, sequenced in a study of post-analysis software for immune sequencing data. Their recognized antigens are unknown. Whole-study results and caveats: In patients, TRBV5-6, TRBV5-1 and TRBV20-1 belonged to about five TRBV segments found more frequently than in controls.

Tagging with unique molecular identifiers was a feature of the TCR beta cDNA libraries. TCRdb ran MiXCR on the PCR reads and lists one entry per CDR3 protein. The top ten clones hold roughly 4.4% of a sample with roughly 800,000 distinct CDR3 sequences, 53% of them seen once. Input material: blood. The receptors originated from a girl aged 5-17 years with multiple sclerosis.

There are a few counts of this clonotype. V usage is TRBV5-5 and J usage is TRBJ2-7; TRBD2 matches at 8 bases. This CDR3 is 15 amino acids long. The V gene's germline CDR1 is SGHKS and CDR2 YYEKEE (reference sequence). V lost 4 bases and J lost 6; bases outside the gene matches: 12. CDR3 sequence: CASSPGAGVYSEQYF. DNA of the CDR3: TGTGCCAGCAGCCCCGGAGCGGGAGTGTATAGCGAGCAGTACTTC.

This clonotype appeared a few times. The chain links TRBV9 to TRBJ2-3, with 7 bases lining up with TRBD2. This CDR3 contains 16 residues. The germline gives CDR1 SGDLS, CDR2 YYNGEE. V was clipped by 2 bases and J by 3 bases; unmatched bases: 9. CDR3 protein: CASSVGTGGRTDTQYF. CDR3 bases: TGTGCCAGCAGCGTGGGCACGGGGGGAAGGACAGATACGCAGTATTTT.

The chain is built from TRBV7-9 and TRBJ1-1; D call uncertain. V gave up 7 bases and J gave up 0 bases, with 12 bases separating them. The CDR3 is 14 amino acids. Germline V gene sequence: CDR1 SEHNR, CDR2 FQNEAQ (reference sequence). CDR3 in amino acids: CASKKGLMNTEAFF. The CDR3 DNA sequence: TGTGCCAGCAAGAAAGGGTTAATGAACACTGAAGCTTTCTTT. Filled out from reference TRBV7-9 and TRBJ1-1, the complete variable domain reads DTGVSQNPRHKITKRGQNVTFRCDPISEHNRLYWYRQTLGQGPEFLTYFQNEAQLEKSRLLSDRFSAERPKGSFSTLEIQRTEQGDSAMYLCASKKGLMNTEAFFGQGTRLTVV.

This clonotype was counted a few times. V is TRBV25-1 and J is TRBJ2-5; 7 bases agree with TRBD1. CDR3 length: 15 residues. V gave up 5 bases and J gave up 4 bases; unmatched junction bases: 10. CDR1 MGHDK and CDR2 SYGVNS come from the germline V gene. CDR3 in DNA: TGTGCCAGCAGTCCCGACAGGGTCGGCGGAGAGACCCAGTACTTC. It encodes CASSPDRVGGETQYF.

V and J are TRBV5-1 and TRBJ2-5; 8 bases agree with TRBD2. The V segment lost 4 bases and the J segment 2 bases; nucleotides outside the gene matches: 4. The CDR3 extends over 14 amino acids. Germline V gene sequence: CDR1 SGHRS, CDR2 YFSETQ. The CDR3: CASSLQREQETQYF. In DNA form, the CDR3 reads TGCGCCAGCAGCCTCCAGCGGGAGCAAGAGACCCAGTACTTC.